This T cell receptor (beta chain) was recovered during a study of blood T cell repertoires in COVID-19. Study details: T cells, B-cell-depleted T cells, or PBMCs supplied cDNA or gDNA.

Per the original methods: It was from reference gene primer amplification that nucleated cell counts were estimated. Only in-frame clones appear in the TCRdb table, and some are missing; sequencing was by immunoSEQ multiplex PCR. That table is the source of V, J and clone size, and D and trimming were worked out from the DNA. The sample carries around 140,000 clones, roughly 90% recorded once. The ends lost 5 bases at V and 7 bases at J; junction bases unmatched: 15. The CDR3 totals 18 residues. Germline V CDR1 and CDR2: LNHDA, SQIVND (reference sequence). Participant reports of clinical history set cohort assignment. All exposed participants met a person with COVID-19 within 2 weeks before entering the study.

The chain employs TRBV19 and TRBJ2-1, with TRBD2 matching 12 bases. This sequence was found in a woman aged 35 to 49 who had been exposed to COVID-19. The sequenced sample consisted of PBMCs or T cells enriched from blood (not recorded which). The CDR3: CASSPRLAGVRKGNEQFF. CDR3 in DNA: TGTGCCAGTAGTCCCCGACTAGCGGGAGTCAGGAAGGGGAATGAGCAGTTCTTC.